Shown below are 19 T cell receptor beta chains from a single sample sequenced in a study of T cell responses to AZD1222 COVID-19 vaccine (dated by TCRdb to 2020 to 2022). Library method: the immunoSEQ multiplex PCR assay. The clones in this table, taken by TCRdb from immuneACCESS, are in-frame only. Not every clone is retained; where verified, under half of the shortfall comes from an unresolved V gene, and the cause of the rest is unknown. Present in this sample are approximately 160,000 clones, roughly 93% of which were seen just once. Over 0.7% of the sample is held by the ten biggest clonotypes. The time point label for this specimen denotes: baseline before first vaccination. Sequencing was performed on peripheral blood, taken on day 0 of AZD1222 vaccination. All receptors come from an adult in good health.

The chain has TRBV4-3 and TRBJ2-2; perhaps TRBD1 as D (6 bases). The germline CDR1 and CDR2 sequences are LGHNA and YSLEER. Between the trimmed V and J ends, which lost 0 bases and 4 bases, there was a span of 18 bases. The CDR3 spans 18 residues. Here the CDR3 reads CASSQERRQGWRTGELFF. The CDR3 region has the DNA TGCGCCAGCAGCCAAGAGAGGCGCCAGGGGTGGCGCACCGGGGAGCTGTTTTTT.

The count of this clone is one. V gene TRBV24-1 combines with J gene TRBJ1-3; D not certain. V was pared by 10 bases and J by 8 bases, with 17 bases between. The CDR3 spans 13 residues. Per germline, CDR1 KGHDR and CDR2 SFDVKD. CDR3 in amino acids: CATPTKTGDTIYF. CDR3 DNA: TGTGCCACTCCGACCAAAACGGGAGACACCATATATTTT.

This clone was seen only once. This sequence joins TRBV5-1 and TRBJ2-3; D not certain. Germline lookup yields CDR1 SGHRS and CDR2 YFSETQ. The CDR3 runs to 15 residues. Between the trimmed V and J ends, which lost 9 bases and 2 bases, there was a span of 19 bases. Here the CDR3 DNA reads TGCGCCACCTGTTATGCAGGACCAAACACAGATACGCAGTATTTT. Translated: CATCYAGPNTDTQYF. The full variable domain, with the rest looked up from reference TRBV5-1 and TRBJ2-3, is KAGVTQTPRYLIKTRGQQVTLSCSPISGHRSVSWYQQTPGQGLQFLFEYFSETQRNKGNFPGRFSGRQFSNSRSEMNVSTLELGDSALYLCATCYAGPNTDTQYFGPGTRLTVL.

CDR3 nucleotide sequence: TGCAGCGTTGAAGGACGGGCTGTGGCTGAAGCTTTCTTT. As protein: CSVEGRAVAEAFF. The chain is built from TRBV29-1 and TRBJ1-1; D call uncertain. The CDR3 contains 13 residues. With 1 base removed from V and 6 bases from J, the gap between germline ends came to 12 bases. CDR1 and CDR2 from the germline V gene are SQVTM and ANQGSEA. Variable domain in full (rest from reference TRBV29-1 and TRBJ1-1): SAVISQKPSRDICQRGTSLTIQCQVDSQVTMMFWYRQQPGQSLTLIATANQGSEATYESGFVIDKFPISRPNLTFSTLTVSNMSPEDSSIYLCSVEGRAVAEAFFGQGTRLTVV.

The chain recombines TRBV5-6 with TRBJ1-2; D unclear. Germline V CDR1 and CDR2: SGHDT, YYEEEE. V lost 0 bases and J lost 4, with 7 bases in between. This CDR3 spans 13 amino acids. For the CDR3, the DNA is TGTGCCAGCAGCTTGGGGCCCACCTATGGCTACACCTTC. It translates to CASSLGPTYGYTF.

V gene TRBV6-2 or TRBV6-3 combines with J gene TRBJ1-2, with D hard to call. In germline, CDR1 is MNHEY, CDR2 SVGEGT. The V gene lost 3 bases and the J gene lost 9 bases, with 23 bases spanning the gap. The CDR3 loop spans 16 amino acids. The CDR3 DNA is TGTGCCAGCAGTTATGGTCCCCTAGGTGGCCACCAAAGCTACACCTTC. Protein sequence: CASSYGPLGGHQSYTF.

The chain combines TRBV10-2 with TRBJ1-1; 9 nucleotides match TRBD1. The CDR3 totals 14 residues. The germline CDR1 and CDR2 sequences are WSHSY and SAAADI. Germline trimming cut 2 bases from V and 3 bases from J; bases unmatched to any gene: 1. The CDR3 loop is CASSETGGHTEAFF. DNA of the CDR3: TGCGCCAGCAGTGAGACAGGGGGCCACACTGAAGCTTTCTTT.

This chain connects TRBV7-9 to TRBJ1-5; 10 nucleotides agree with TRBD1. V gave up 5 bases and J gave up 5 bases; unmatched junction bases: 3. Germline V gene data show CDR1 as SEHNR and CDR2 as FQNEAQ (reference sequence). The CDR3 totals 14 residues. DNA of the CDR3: TGTGCCAGCAGCCCAGGGACAGGGGATCAGCCCCAGCATTTT. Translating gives CASSPGTGDQPQHF.

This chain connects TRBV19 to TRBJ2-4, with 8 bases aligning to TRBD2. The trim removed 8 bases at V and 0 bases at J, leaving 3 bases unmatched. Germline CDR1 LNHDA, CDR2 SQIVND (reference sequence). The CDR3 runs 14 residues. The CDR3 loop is CASAGGVAKNIQYF. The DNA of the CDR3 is TGTGCCAGTGCCGGGGGGGTAGCCAAAAACATTCAGTACTTC.

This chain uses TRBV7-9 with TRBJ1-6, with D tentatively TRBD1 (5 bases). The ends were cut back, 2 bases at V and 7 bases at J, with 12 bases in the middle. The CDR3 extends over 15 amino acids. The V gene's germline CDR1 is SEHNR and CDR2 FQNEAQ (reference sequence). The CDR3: CASSLSSGTNSPLHF. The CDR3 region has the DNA TGTGCCAGCAGCTTAAGTTCTGGGACCAATTCACCCCTCCACTTT.

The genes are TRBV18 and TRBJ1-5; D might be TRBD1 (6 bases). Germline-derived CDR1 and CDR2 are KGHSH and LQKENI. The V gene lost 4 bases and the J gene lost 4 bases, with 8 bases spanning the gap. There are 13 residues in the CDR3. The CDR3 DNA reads TGTGCCAGCTCACTTACAGGGAATCAGCCCCAGCATTTT. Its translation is CASSLTGNQPQHF.

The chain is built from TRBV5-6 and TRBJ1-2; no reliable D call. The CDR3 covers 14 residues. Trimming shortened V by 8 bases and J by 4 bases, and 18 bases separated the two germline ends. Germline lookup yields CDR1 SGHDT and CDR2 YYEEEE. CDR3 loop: CASSPNPGSYGYTF. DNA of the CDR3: TGTGCCAGTAGCCCCAACCCGGGAAGCTATGGCTACACCTTC.

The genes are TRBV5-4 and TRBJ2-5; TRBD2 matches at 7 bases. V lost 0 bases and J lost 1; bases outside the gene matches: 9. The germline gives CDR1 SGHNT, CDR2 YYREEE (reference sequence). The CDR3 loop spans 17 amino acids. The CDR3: CASSLGGTTDIQETQYF. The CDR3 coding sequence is TGTGCCAGCAGCTTGGGTGGGACTACTGACATCCAAGAGACCCAGTACTTC. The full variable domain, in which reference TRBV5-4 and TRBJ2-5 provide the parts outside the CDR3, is ETGVTQSPTHLIKTRGQQVTLRCSSQSGHNTVSWYQQALGQGPQFIFQYYREEENGRGNFPPRFSGLQFPNYSSELNVNALELDDSALYLCASSLGGTTDIQETQYFGPGTRLLVL.

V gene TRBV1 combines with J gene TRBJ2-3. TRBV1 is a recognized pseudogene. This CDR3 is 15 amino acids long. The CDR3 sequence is CTSPGAETRTDTQYF. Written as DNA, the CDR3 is TGCACCAGCCCGGGGGCTGAGACCCGCACAGATACGCAGTATTTT.

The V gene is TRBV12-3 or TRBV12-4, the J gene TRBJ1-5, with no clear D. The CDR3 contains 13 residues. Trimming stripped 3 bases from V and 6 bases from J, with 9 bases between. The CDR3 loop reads CASSLGGSQPQHF. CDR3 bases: TGTGCCAGCAGTTTGGGTGGGAGTCAGCCCCAGCATTTT.

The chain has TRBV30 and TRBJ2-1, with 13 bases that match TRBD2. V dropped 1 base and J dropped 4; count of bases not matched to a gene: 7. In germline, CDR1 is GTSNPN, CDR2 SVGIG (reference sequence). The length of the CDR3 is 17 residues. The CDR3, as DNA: TGTGCCTGGAGTGCACTAGCGGGGGGGCCTATTTACAATGAGCAGTTCTTC. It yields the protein CAWSALAGGPIYNEQFF.

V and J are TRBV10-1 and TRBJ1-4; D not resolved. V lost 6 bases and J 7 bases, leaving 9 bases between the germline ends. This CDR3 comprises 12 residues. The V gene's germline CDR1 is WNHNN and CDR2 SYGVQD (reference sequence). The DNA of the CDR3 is TGCGCCAGCAGCGAATCCGGTGAAAAACTGTTTTTT. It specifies CASSESGEKLFF.

In DNA, the CDR3 is TGTGCCAGCAGCTTAGGATCGGCTAGAGGGCTCTACAATGAGCAGTTCTTC. It translates to CASSLGSARGLYNEQFF. The V call is TRBV7-8, the J call TRBJ2-1, with D possibly matching TRBD2 (5 bases). CDR1 is SGHVS, CDR2 FQNEAQ, per germline. V was shortened by 1 base and J by 3 bases, with 16 bases between the two germline ends. There are 17 residues in the CDR3.

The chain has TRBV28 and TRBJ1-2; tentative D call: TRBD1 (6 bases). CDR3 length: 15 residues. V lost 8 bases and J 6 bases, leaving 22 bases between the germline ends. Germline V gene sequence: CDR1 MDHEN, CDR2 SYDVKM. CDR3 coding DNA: TGTGCCAGCGGGGGGGCGGGGGGCCTCCTCAATGGCTACACCTTC. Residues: CASGGAGGLLNGYTF.